The entry that follows covers one T cell receptor (beta chain) sequence. Its antigen is not identified. V dropped 6 bases and J dropped 2 bases, with 11 bases sitting between them. This CDR3 has 15 residues. Germline assignment: CDR1 MNHNS and CDR2 SASEGT. The method was immunoSEQ multiplex PCR; TCRdb's version includes in-frame clones alone and lacks a portion of them. The sample has over 200,000 clones; about 90% are singletons. The data were taken from a study of cytomegalovirus exposure and HLA in healthy donors. General study results and limits: Generally TCR sequences proved uncommon, though certain public TCRs appeared in numerous donors. Cytomegalovirus association was listed for about 170 TCR beta chains. It was confirmed in vitro that three of the CMV-associated chains were specific for CMV antigens.

The sequencing sample was made of PBMCs. This receptor was taken from a woman aged 18-29 years in good health and CMV-seronegative. This chain connects TRBV6-1 to TRBJ2-6; D gene uncertain. The CDR3 loop reads CASSLRQAGANVLTF. The CDR3 DNA reads TGTGCCAGCAGCCTCCGACAAGCTGGGGCCAACGTCCTGACTTTC.